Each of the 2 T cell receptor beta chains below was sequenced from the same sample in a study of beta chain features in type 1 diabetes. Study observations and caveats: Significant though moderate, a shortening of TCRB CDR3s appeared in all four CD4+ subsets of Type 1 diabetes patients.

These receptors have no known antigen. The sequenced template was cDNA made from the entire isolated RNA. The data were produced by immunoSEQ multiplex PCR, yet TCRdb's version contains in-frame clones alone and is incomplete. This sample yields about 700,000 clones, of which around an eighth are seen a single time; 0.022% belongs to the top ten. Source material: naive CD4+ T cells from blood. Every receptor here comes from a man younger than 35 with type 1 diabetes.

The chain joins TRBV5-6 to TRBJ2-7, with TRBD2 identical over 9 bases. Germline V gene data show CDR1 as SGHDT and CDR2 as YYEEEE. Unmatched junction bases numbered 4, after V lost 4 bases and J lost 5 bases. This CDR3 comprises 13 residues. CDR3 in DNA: TGTGCCAGCAGCCCAGCGGGGGGCCACGAGCAGTACTTC. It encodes CASSPAGGHEQYF. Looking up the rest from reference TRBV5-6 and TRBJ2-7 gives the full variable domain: DAGVTQSPTHLIKTRGQQVTLRCSPKSGHDTVSWYQQALGQGPQFIFQYYEEEERQRGNFPDRFSGHQFPNYSSELNVNALLLGDSALYLCASSPAGGHEQYFGPGTRLTVT.

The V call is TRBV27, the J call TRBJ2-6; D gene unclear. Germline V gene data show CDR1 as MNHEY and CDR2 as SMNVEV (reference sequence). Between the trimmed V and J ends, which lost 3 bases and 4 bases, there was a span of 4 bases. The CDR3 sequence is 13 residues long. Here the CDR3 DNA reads TGTGCCAGCAGTTTTACCGGGGCCAACGTCCTGACTTTC. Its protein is CASSFTGANVLTF.